The sequence of this TCR beta chain was determined in a study of T cells in narcolepsy. In the study overall: Healthy controls were enrolled alongside patients with narcolepsy type 1 or type 2. Study-level points and caveats: Autoreactive clonotypes reportedly recurred in blood of same and different patients, not controls. Same-patient CSF and blood CD4+ T cell clonotypes included HCRT-specific and TRIB2-specific autoreactive ones.

This clone is labeled as medium-sized. Its antigen remains unidentified. Generated by immunoSEQ multiplex PCR, the TCRdb table keeps only in-frame clones and is missing some. The sample contains 25,000 to 35,000 clones, approximately 79% of which appear only once. After removal of 3 bases from V and 4 bases from J, the junction contained 8 bases not matched to a gene. Germline assignment: CDR1 LGHNA and CDR2 YNFKEQ. The CDR3 spans 15 residues. Sequencing was done on a sample of memory (CD45RA-) CD4+ T cells from blood. The clonotype originates from a human donor in good health. The chain employs TRBV4-2 and TRBJ1-2, with 7 positions matching TRBD1. CDR3 region: CASSQPTDRAYGYTF. The CDR3 bases are TGTGCCAGCAGCCAGCCAACCGACAGGGCCTATGGCTACACCTTC.